This passage covers 20 T cell receptor beta chains from one sample sequenced in a study of shared clonotypes between healthy human individuals. TCRdb's copy holds only in-frame clones and misses some; the assay was immunoSEQ multiplex PCR. The sample holds roughly 2.6 million clones, 90% to 95% seen once. Source material: naive CD4+ T cells sorted from blood. Subset indicated: CD45RA+ positively selected. The receptors derive from a young man in good health.

The chain uses TRBV2 and TRBJ1-2, with TRBD1 matching 11 bases. The CDR3 has 13 residues. In germline, CDR1 is SNHLY, CDR2 FYNNEI. V gave up 6 bases and J gave up 10 bases; unmatched junction bases: 7. The CDR3 coding sequence is TGTGCCAGCAGCCAAAGGACAGGGGGCGACTACACCTTC. It is translated as CASSQRTGGDYTF.

This clone was counted once. The J gene is TRBJ2-5, the V gene TRBV2; 13 bases agree with TRBD2. The CDR3 is 14 residues long. CDR1 is SNHLY, CDR2 FYNNEI, per germline. V lost 1 base, J lost 7 bases, and 0 bases stayed unmatched. For the CDR3, the DNA is TGTGCCAGCAGTGAAGGGACTAGCGGGGGGACCCAGTACTTC. This gives the protein CASSEGTSGGTQYF.

The chain has TRBV6-1 and TRBJ2-7; 10 bases are shared with TRBD1. The CDR3 has 15 residues. Germline assignment: CDR1 MNHNS and CDR2 SASEGT. Trimming at V came to 6 bases and at J to 3 bases, leaving 8 bases not matched to a gene. The DNA of the CDR3 is TGTGCCAGCAGAGCGGGACAGGGGATATACTACGAGCAGTACTTC. It yields the protein CASRAGQGIYYEQYF.

This clone was seen a single time. This chain uses TRBV2 with TRBJ2-3, with TRBD2 matching over 13 bases. V trimming: 5 bases; J trimming: 7 bases; junction bases outside the gene matches: 6. CDR1 is SNHLY, CDR2 FYNNEI, per germline. The CDR3 is 15 residues long. Here the CDR3 DNA reads TGTGCCAGCAGTTGGACTAGCGGGAGTTTGAATACGCAGTATTTT. Translating gives CASSWTSGSLNTQYF.

The gene calls are TRBV5-1 and TRBJ2-3, with a tentative D call TRBD1 (8 bases). The CDR3 is made up of 16 amino acids. Trimming removed 3 bases at V and 0 bases at J, with 14 bases between. Germline V gene lookup returns CDR1 SGHRS and CDR2 YFSETQ. CDR3 residues: CASSSDRGGSTDTQYF. DNA of the CDR3: TGCGCCAGCAGCTCCGACAGGGGAGGGAGCACAGATACGCAGTATTTT.

This chain links TRBV19 with TRBJ1-1; D is perhaps TRBD1 (5 bases). CDR1 and CDR2 from the germline V gene are LNHDA and SQIVND (reference sequence). This CDR3 has 15 residues. With 9 bases removed from V and 1 base from J, the gap between germline ends came to 18 bases. CDR3 loop: CASSTLGQANTEAFF. DNA of the CDR3: TGTGCCAGCTCGACTCTGGGGCAGGCGAACACTGAAGCTTTCTTT.

This clone was observed a single time. This chain joins TRBV2 and TRBJ2-6; 7 nucleotides match TRBD1. CDR3 length: 18 amino acids. Trimming at V came to 7 bases and at J to 0 bases, leaving 12 bases not matched to a gene. In germline, CDR1 is SNHLY, CDR2 FYNNEI. The CDR3 region is CASNLDRVWTSGANVLTF. Here the CDR3 DNA reads TGTGCCAGCAACCTAGACAGGGTATGGACCTCTGGGGCCAACGTCCTGACTTTC.

The chain is built from TRBV4-3 and TRBJ2-5; tentative D call: TRBD1 (5 bases). The CDR3 extends over 19 amino acids. Trimming cost V 0 bases and J 3 bases, with 23 bases left between them. CDR1 is LGHNA, CDR2 YSLEER, per germline. CDR3 DNA sequence: TGCGCCAGCAGCCAAGATCTCATCACACTGTTTGGGGCGGAAGAGACCCAGTACTTC. Amino acid sequence: CASSQDLITLFGAEETQYF.

This chain connects TRBV7-6 to TRBJ1-5, with D tentatively TRBD1 (6 bases). Germline assignment: CDR1 SGHVS and CDR2 FNYEAQ. Trimming cost V 5 bases and J 2 bases, with 13 bases left between them. CDR3 length: 15 amino acids. The CDR3 spells CASSRQAFGNQPQHF. The CDR3 region has the DNA TGTGCCAGCAGCCGACAGGCGTTCGGCAATCAGCCCCAGCATTTT.

The V gene is TRBV19, the J gene TRBJ2-4; a possible D gene is TRBD2 (5 bases). The germline gives CDR1 LNHDA, CDR2 SQIVND (reference sequence). This CDR3 has 16 amino acids. V lost 6 bases and J lost 6, with 21 bases in between. The CDR3 reads CASSDPWSGKGNIQYF. The DNA for the CDR3 is TGTGCCAGTAGCGACCCTTGGTCGGGGAAGGGAAACATTCAGTACTTC.

The chain recombines TRBV19 with TRBJ1-2, with 7 bases matching TRBD1. CDR1 is LNHDA and CDR2 is SQIVND in the germline V gene (reference sequence). V shed 3 bases, J shed 1 base, and the junction held 2 bases outside the gene matches. The length of the CDR3 is 14 residues. CDR3 region: CASSMGQLNYGYTF. The CDR3 DNA sequence: TGTGCCAGTAGTATGGGACAGCTTAACTATGGCTACACCTTC.

This chain uses TRBV5-1 with TRBJ2-7; TRBD1 is a possible D gene (5 bases). Trimming cost V 0 bases and J 3 bases, with 13 bases left between them. Germline lookup yields CDR1 SGHRS and CDR2 YFSETQ. The CDR3 extends over 15 amino acids. CDR3 amino acids: CASSLAPTDGYEQYF. For the CDR3, the DNA is TGCGCCAGCAGCTTGGCCCCGACAGATGGCTACGAGCAGTACTTC. Drawing the rest from reference TRBV5-1 and TRBJ2-7, the complete variable domain is KAGVTQTPRYLIKTRGQQVTLSCSPISGHRSVSWYQQTPGQGLQFLFEYFSETQRNKGNFPGRFSGRQFSNSRSEMNVSTLELGDSALYLCASSLAPTDGYEQYFGPGTRLTVT.

The gene calls are TRBV25-1 and TRBJ2-7; TRBD2 agrees at 8 bases. V shed 5 bases and J 6 bases; nucleotides not matched to a gene: 9. Germline CDR1 reads MGHDK; CDR2 reads SYGVNS. The CDR3 consists of 14 residues. DNA of the CDR3: TGTGCCAGCAGTCTCCCGGGGGGGTCTTTCGAGCAGTACTTC. This gives the protein CASSLPGGSFEQYF.

V is TRBV7-2 and J is TRBJ1-4; D gene ambiguous. CDR3 length: 17 residues. Germline V gives CDR1 SGHTA, CDR2 FQGNSA. The V end was cut by 1 base, the J end by 5 bases, with 17 bases between. Written as DNA, the CDR3 is TGTGCCAGCAGCTTAGGACGGAATAAACCTGAGAATGAAAAACTGTTTTTT. Translation: CASSLGRNKPENEKLFF.

This clone appeared a single time. V usage is TRBV5-1 and J usage is TRBJ2-1; maybe TRBD1 (5 bases). Looked up from germline, CDR1 is SGHRS and CDR2 is YFSETQ. V was cut by 4 bases and J by 1 base, with 12 bases left in between. There are 15 residues in the CDR3. CDR3 DNA sequence: TGCGCCAGCAGCCCGGATTCAGGGTCCTACAATGAGCAGTTCTTC. This gives the protein CASSPDSGSYNEQFF.

The rearrangement joins TRBV7-8 to TRBJ1-4, with 7 bases matching TRBD1. Germline V lookup: CDR1 SGHVS, CDR2 FQNEAQ. This CDR3 comprises 15 residues. Trimming cost V 4 bases and J 3 bases; bases outside gene matches: 5. CDR3 amino acids: CASSSRGTANEKLFF. The DNA for the CDR3 is TGTGCCAGCAGCTCGCGAGGGACAGCTAATGAAAAACTGTTTTTT.

This clone was detected many times. V gene TRBV7-9 combines with J gene TRBJ2-3, with D possibly being TRBD1 or TRBD2 (5 bases each). Trimming shortened V by 3 bases and J by 4 bases, and 11 bases separated the two germline ends. Germline V lookup: CDR1 SEHNR, CDR2 FQNEAQ (reference sequence). The CDR3 extends over 14 amino acids. The CDR3 coding sequence is TGTGCCAGCAGCTTCGAGGGGCGGTCAGATACGCAGTATTTT. As protein: CASSFEGRSDTQYF.

The rearrangement links TRBV6-1 to TRBJ1-5; D possibly corresponds to TRBD1 (6 bases). V was pared by 2 bases and J by 3 bases, with 8 bases between. CDR1 MNHNS and CDR2 SASEGT come from the germline V gene. The CDR3 contains 14 residues. The chain's CDR3 is CASSEQGINQPQHF. CDR3 bases: TGTGCCAGCAGTGAACAGGGGATCAATCAGCCCCAGCATTTT.

This clone was seen only once. Other DNA sequences in this sample translate to the same CDR3. This sequence joins TRBV10-1 and TRBJ2-7; 12 nucleotides align to TRBD2. The CDR3 has 15 residues. The V gene end was trimmed by 5 bases and the J gene end by 1 base; junction bases not matched to a gene: 3. Per germline, CDR1 WNHNN and CDR2 SYGVQD (reference sequence). The CDR3 reads CASSTGTSGSYEQYF. The CDR3 DNA follows: TGCGCCAGCAGTACCGGGACTAGCGGGTCCTACGAGCAGTACTTC.

The rearrangement uses TRBV10-1 and TRBJ2-5; D is possibly TRBD1 or TRBD2 (5 bases each). Germline V gene lookup returns CDR1 WNHNN and CDR2 SYGVQD (reference sequence). The CDR3 extends over 13 amino acids. V was trimmed by 5 bases and J by 1 base, leaving 8 bases between them. The CDR3 protein is CASSTGAQETQYF. The CDR3 nucleotides are TGCGCCAGCAGTACCGGGGCCCAAGAGACCCAGTACTTC.